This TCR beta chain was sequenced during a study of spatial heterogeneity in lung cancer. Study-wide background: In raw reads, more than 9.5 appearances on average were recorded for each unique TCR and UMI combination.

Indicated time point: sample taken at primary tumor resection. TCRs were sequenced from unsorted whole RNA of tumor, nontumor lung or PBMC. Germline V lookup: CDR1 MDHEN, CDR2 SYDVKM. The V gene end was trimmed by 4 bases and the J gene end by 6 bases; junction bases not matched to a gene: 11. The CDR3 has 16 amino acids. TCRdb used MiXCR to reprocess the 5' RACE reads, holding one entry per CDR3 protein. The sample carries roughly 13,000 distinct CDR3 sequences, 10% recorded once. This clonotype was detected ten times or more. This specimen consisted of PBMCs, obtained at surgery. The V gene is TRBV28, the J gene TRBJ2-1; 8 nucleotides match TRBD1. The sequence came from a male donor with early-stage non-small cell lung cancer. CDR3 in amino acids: CASSSPGGASLNEQFF. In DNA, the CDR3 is TGTGCCAGCAGTTCCCCAGGGGGCGCTTCCCTCAATGAGCAGTTCTTC. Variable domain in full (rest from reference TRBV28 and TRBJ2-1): DVKVTQSSRYLVKRTGEKVFLECVQDMDHENMFWYRQDPGLGLRLIYFSYDVKMKEKGDIPEGYSVSREKKERFSLILESASTNQTSMYLCASSSPGGASLNEQFFGPGTRLTVL.